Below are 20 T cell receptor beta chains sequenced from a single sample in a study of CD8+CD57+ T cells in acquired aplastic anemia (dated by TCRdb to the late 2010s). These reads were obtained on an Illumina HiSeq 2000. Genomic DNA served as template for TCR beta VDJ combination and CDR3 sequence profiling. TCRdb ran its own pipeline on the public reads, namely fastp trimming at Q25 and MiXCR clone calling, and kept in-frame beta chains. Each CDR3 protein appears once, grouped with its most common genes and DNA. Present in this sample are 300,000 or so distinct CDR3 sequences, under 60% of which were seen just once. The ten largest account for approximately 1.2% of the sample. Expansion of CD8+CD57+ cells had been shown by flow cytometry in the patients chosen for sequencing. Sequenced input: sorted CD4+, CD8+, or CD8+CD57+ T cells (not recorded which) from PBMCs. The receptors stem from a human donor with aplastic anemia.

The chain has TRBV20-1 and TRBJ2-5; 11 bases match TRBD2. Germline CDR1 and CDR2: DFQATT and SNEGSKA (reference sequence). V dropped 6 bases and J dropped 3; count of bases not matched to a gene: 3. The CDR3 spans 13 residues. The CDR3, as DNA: TGCAGTGCGGTGACTAGCGGGAAAGAGACCCAGTACTTC. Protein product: CSAVTSGKETQYF.

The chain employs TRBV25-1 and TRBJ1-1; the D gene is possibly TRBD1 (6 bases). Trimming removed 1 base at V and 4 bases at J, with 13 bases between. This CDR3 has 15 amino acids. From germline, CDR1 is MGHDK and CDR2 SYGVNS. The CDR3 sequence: CASSESGAVGTEAFF. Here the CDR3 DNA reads TGTGCCAGCAGTGAATCAGGGGCCGTGGGCACTGAAGCTTTCTTT.

CDR3 residues: CASSSGLAGVRTGELFF. The DNA of the CDR3 is TGTGCCAGCAGCTCTGGACTAGCGGGAGTTCGCACCGGGGAGCTGTTTTTT. The chain is built from TRBV7-3 and TRBJ2-2, with 13 bases aligning to TRBD2. This CDR3 has 17 residues. From germline, CDR1 is SGHTA and CDR2 FQGTGA. V trimming: 4 bases; J trimming: 4 bases; junction bases outside the gene matches: 6.

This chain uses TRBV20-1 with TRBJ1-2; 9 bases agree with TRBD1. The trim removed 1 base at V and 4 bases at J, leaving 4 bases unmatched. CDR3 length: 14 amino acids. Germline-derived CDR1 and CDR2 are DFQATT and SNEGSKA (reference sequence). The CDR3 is CSARGDRAFYGYTF. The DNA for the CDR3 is TGCAGTGCTAGAGGGGACAGGGCCTTCTATGGCTACACCTTC.

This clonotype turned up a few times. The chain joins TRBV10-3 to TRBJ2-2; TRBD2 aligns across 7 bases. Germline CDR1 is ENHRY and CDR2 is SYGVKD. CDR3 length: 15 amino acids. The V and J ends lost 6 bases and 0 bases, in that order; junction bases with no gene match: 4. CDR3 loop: CAISPGTTNTGELFF. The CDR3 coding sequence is TGTGCCATCAGCCCCGGGACTACGAACACCGGGGAGCTGTTTTTT.

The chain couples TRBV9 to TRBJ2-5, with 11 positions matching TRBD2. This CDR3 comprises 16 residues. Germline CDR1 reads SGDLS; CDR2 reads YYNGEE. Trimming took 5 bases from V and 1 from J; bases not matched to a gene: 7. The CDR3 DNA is TGTGCCAGCAGGGACGCTGGGACTAGCGGCCAAGAGACCCAGTACTTC. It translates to CASRDAGTSGQETQYF.

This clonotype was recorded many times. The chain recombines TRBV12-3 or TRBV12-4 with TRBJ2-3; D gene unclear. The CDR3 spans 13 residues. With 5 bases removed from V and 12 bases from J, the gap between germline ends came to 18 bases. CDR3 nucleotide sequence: TGTGCCAGCAGTACCTTACAGCTATGGCCACAGTATTTT. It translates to CASSTLQLWPQYF.

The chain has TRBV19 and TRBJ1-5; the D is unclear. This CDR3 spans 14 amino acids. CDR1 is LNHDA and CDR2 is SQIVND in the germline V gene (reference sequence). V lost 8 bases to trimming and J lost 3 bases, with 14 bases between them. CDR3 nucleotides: TGTGCCAGTGGTCGGTGTGAATACAATCAGCCCCAGCATTTT. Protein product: CASGRCEYNQPQHF.

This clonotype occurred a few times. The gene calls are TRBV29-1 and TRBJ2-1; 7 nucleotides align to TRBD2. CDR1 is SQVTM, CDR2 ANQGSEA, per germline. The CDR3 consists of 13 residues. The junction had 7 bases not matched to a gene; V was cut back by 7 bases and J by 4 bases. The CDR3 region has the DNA TGCAGCGGCGAAACTAGCGCATACAATGAGCAGTTCTTC. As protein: CSGETSAYNEQFF.

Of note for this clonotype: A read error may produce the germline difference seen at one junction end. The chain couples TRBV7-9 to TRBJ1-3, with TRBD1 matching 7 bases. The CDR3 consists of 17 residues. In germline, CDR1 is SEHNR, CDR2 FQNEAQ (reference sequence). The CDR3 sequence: CASSPYWGQTSGNTMYF. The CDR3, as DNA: TGTGCCAGCAGCCCATATTGGGGACAGACCTCTGGAAACACCATGTATTTT.

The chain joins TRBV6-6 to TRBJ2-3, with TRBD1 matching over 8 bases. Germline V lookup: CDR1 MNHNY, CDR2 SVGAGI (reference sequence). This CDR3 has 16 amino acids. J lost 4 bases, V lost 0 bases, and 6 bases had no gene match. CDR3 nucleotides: TGTGCCAGCAGTTACTCCGCCGGACAGGGTGCAGATACGCAGTATTTT. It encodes CASSYSAGQGADTQYF.

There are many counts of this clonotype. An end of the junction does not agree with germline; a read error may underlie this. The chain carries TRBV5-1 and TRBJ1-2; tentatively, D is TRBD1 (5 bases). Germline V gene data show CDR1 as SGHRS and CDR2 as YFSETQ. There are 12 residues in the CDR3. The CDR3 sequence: CASSLGQLGLAF. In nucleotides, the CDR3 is TGCGCCAGCAGCTTGGGACAGTTGGGTTTGGCCTTC.

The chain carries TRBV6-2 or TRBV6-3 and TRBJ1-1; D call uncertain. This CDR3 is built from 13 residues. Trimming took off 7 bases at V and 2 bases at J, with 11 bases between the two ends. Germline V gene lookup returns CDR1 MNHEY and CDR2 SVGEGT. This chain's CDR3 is CASTLGRNTEAFF. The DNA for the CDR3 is TGTGCCAGCACCCTCGGGAGAAACACTGAAGCTTTCTTT.

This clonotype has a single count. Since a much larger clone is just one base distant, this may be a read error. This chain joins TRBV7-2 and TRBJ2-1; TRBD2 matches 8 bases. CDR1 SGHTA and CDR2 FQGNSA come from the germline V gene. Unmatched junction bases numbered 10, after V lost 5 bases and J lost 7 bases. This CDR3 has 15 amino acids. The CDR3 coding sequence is TGTGCCAGCAGCACCCCGGGAGCGGGGGTGAATGAGCAGTTCTTC. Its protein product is CASSTPGAGVNEQFF.

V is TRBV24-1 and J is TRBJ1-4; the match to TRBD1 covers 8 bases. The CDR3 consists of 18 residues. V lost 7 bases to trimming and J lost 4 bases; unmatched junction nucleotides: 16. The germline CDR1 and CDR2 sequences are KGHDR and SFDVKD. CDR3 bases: TGTGCCACCAGCGTTTCAGGGGGCCCAGTCGTCTATAATGAAAAACTGTTTTTT. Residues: CATSVSGGPVVYNEKLFF.

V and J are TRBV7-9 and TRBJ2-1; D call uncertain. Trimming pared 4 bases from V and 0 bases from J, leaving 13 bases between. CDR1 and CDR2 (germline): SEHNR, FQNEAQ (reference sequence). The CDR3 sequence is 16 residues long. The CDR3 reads CASSSATRSSYNEQFF. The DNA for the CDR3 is TGTGCCAGCAGCTCGGCGACCCGGAGCTCCTACAATGAGCAGTTCTTC.

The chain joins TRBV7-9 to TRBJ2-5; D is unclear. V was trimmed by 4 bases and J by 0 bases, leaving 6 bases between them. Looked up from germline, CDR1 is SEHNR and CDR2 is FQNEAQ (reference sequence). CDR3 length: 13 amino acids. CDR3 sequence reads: CASSSSDQETQYF. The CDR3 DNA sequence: TGTGCCAGCAGCTCAAGTGACCAAGAGACCCAGTACTTC.

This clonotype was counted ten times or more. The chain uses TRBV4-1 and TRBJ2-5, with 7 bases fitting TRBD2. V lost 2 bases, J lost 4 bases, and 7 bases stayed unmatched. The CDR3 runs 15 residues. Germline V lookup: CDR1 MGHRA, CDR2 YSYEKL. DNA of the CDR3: TGCGCCAGCAGCCAACCGGGGACTATCTCAGAGACCCAGTACTTC. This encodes CASSQPGTISETQYF.

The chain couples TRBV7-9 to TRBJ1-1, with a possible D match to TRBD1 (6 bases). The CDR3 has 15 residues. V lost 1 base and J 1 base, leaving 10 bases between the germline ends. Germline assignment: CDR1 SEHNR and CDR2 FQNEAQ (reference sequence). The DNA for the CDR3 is TGTGCCAGCAGCTTAGGAGACAGGTCGAACACTGAAGCTTTCTTT. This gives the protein CASSLGDRSNTEAFF.

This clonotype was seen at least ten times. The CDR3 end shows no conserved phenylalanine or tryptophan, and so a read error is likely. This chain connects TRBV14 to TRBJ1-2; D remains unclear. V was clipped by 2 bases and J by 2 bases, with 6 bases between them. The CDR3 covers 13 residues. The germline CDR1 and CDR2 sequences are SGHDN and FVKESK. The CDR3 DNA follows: TGTGCCAGCAGCCAAACAGCCAACTATGGCTACACCCTC. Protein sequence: CASSQTANYGYTL.